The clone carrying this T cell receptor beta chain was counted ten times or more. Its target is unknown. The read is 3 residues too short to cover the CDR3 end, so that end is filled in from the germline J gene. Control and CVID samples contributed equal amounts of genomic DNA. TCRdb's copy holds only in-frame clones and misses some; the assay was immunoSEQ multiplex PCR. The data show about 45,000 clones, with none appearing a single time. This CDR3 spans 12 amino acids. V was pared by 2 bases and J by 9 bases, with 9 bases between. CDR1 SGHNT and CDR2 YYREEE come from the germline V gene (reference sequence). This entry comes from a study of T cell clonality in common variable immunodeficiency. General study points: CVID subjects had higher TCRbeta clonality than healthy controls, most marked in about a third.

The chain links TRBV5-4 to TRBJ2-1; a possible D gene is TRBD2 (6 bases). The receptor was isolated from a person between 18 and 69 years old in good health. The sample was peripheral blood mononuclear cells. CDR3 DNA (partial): TGTGCCAGCAGCTTCCTGGGGGGTGAG. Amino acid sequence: CASSFLGGE. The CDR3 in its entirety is CASSFLGGEQFF.